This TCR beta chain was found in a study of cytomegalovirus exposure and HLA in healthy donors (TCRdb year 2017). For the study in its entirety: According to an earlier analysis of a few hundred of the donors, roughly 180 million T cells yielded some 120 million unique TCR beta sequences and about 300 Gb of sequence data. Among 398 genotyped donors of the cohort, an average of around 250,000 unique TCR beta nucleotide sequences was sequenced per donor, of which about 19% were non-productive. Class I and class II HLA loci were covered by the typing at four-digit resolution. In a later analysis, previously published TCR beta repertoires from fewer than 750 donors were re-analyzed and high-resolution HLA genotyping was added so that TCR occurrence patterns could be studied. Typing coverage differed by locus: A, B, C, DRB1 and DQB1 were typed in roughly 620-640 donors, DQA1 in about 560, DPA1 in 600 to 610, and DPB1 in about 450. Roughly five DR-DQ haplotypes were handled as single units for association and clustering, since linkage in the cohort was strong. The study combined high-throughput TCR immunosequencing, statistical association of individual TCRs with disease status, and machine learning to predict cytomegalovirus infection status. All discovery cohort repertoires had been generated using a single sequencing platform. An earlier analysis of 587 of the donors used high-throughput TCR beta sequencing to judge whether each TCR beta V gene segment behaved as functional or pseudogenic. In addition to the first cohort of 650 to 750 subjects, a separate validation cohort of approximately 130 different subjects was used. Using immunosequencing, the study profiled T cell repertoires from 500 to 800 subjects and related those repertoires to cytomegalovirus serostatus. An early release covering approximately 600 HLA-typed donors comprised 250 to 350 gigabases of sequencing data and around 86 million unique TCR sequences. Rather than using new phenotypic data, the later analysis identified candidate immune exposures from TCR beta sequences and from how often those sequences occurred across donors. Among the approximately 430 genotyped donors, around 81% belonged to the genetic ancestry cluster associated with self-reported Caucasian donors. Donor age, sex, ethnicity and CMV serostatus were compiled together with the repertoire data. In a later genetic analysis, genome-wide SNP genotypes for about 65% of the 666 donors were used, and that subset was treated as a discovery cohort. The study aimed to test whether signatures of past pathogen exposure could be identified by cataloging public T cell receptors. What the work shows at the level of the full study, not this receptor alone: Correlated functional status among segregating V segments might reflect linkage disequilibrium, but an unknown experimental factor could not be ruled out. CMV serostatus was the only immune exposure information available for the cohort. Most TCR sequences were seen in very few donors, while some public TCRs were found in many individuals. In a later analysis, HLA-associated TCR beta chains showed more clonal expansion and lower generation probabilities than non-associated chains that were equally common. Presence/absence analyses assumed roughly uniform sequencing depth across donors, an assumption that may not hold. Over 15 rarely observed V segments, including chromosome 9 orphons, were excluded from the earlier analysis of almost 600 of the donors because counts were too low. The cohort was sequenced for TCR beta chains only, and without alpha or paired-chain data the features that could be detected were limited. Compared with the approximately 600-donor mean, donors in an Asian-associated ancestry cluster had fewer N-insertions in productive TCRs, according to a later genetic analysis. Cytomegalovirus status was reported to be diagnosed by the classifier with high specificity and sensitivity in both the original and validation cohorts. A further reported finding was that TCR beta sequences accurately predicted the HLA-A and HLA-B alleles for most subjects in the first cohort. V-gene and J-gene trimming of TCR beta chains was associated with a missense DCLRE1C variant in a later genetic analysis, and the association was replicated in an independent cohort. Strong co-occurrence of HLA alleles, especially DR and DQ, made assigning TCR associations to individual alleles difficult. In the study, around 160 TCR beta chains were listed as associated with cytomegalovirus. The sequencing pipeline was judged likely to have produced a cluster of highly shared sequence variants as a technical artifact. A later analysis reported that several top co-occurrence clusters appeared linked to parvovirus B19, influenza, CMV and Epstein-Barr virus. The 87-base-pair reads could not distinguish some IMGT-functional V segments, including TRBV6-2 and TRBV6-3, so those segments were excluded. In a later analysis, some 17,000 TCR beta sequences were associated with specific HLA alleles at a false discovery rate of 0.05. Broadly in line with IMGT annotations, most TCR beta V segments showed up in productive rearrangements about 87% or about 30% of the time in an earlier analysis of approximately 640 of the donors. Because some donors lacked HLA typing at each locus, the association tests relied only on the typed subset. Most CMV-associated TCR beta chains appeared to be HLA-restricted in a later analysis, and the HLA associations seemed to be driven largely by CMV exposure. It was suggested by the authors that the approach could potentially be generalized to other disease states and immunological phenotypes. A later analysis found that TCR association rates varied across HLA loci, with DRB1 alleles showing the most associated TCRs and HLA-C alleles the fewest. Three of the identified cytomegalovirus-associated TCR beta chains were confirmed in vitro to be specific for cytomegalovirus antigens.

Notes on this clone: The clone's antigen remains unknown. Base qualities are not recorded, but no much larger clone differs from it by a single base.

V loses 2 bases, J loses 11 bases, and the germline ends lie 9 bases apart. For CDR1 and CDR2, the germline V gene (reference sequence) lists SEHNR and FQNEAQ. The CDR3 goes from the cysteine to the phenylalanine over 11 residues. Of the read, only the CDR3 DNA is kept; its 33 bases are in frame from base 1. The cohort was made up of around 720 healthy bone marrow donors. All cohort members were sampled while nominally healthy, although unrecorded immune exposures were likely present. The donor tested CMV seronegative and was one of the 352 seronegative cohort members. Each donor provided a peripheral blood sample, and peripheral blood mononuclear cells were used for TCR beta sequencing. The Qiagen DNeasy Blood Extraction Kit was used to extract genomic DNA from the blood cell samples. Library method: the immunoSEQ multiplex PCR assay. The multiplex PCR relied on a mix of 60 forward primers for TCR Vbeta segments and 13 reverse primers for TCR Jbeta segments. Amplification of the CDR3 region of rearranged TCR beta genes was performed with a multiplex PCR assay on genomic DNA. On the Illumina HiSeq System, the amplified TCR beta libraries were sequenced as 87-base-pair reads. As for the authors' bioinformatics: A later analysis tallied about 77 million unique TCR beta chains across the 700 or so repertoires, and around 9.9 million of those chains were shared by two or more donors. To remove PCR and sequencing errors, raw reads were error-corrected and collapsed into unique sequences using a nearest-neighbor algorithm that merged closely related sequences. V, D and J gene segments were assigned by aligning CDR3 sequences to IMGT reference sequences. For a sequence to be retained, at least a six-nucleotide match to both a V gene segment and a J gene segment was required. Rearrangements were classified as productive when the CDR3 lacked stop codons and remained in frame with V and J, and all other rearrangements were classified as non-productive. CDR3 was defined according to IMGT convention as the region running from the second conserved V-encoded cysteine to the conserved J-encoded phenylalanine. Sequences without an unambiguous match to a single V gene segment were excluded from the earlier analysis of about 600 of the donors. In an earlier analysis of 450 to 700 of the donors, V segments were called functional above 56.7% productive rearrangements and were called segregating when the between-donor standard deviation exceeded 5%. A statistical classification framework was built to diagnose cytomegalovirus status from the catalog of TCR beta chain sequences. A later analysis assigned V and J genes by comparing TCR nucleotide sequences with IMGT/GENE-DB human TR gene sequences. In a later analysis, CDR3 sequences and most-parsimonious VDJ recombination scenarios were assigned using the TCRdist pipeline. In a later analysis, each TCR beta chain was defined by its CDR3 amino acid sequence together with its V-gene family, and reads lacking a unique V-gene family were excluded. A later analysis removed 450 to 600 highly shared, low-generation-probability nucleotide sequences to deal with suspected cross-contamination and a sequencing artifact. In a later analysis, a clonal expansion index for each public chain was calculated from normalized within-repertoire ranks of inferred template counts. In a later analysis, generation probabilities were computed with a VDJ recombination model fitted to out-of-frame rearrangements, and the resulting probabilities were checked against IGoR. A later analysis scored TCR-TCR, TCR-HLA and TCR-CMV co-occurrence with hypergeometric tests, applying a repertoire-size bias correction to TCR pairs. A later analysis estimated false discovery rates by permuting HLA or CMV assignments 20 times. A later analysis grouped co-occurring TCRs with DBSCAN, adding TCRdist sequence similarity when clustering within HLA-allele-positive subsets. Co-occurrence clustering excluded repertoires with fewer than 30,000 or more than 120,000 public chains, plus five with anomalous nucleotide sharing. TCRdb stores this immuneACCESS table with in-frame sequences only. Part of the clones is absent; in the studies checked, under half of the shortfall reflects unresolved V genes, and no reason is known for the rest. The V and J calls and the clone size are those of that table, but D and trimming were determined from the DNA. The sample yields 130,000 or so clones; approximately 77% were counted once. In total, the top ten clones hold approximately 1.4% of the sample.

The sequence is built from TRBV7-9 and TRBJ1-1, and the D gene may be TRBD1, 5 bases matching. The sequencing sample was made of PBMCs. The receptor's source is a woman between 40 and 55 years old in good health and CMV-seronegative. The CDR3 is CASSLLDTAFF. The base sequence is TGTGCCAGCAGCTTATTGGACACGGCTTTCTTT.